This passage covers 8 T cell receptor beta chains from one sample sequenced in a study of spatial heterogeneity in lung cancer. Regarding the study as a whole: Tumors with more nonsynonymous mutations had more expanded intratumoral alpha and beta TCRs.

No antigen has been assigned to these receptors. A single record per CDR3 protein comes from TCRdb applying MiXCR to the 5' RACE reads. The sample holds about 690 distinct CDR3 sequences; approximately 9.9% are singletons and the top ten take roughly two fifths. The time point here: sample taken at primary tumor resection. This specimen was lung tumor tissue, taken at surgery. These receptors originate from a male donor with early-stage non-small cell lung cancer.

CDR3 sequence reads: CATRRGSAYEQYF. CDR3 DNA: TGTGCCACTAGAAGGGGAAGCGCCTACGAGCAGTACTTC. The rearrangement uses TRBV19 and TRBJ2-7; TRBD1 might be the D (5 bases). The germline V and J ends were trimmed by 10 bases and 2 bases, with 15 bases remaining between them. The germline gives CDR1 LNHDA, CDR2 SQIVND (reference sequence). The CDR3 is 13 residues long.

This clonotype was seen only a few times. The chain is built from TRBV25-1 and TRBJ1-6; D is unresolved. The CDR3 has 15 amino acids. V was shortened by 2 bases and J by 7 bases, with 12 bases between the two germline ends. Per the germline V gene, CDR1 is MGHDK and CDR2 is SYGVNS. The CDR3, as DNA: TGTGCCAGCAGTGAAGACTTCTTGCCCAATTCACCCCTCCACTTT. Protein: CASSEDFLPNSPLHF.

This clonotype was seen once. The CDR3, as DNA: TGTGCCAGCACCGGACACAACCAGCCCCAGCATTTT. Amino acids: CASTGHNQPQHF. The chain employs TRBV12-3 or TRBV12-4 and TRBJ1-5; weak D call: TRBD1 (5 bases). CDR3 length: 12 residues. V lost 7 bases, J lost 7 bases, and 11 bases lay in between.

By share, this clonotype counts as hyperexpanded. This chain uses TRBV6-2 or TRBV6-3 with TRBJ2-7; D not resolved. Trimming left V 6 bases short and J 0 bases short, with 6 bases between. CDR1 is MNHEY, CDR2 SVGEGT, per germline. The CDR3 sequence is 12 residues long. The CDR3 here is CASSWDSYEQYF. Written as DNA, the CDR3 is TGTGCCAGCAGCTGGGACTCCTACGAGCAGTACTTC.

By proportion, this clonotype is large. The chain has TRBV6-5 and TRBJ2-1; 7 nucleotides match TRBD1. The trim removed 5 bases at V and 1 base at J, leaving 8 bases unmatched. The CDR3 runs 16 residues. Germline CDR1 MNHEY, CDR2 SVGAGI. CDR3 in DNA: TGTGCCAGCAGTCTCCGGGACAGTCCTTCCTACAATGAGCAGTTCTTC. Translation: CASSLRDSPSYNEQFF.

Within the sample, this clonotype is large. The CDR3 protein is CASSFRVWELAGVYTQYF. DNA for the CDR3: TGTGCCAGCAGCTTCCGAGTTTGGGAACTAGCGGGGGTGTATACGCAGTATTTT. V usage is TRBV5-6 and J usage is TRBJ2-3; 11 nucleotides agree with TRBD2. The CDR3 covers 18 residues. Germline V gene sequence: CDR1 SGHDT, CDR2 YYEEEE. With 2 bases clipped from V and 7 bases from J, the junction kept 15 bases outside the gene matches.

This clonotype was counted only a few times. The chain employs TRBV10-3 and TRBJ2-3; D is perhaps TRBD1 or TRBD2 (6 bases each). Trimming left V 10 bases short and J 2 bases short, with 19 bases between. The germline gives CDR1 ENHRY, CDR2 SYGVKD. This CDR3 spans 15 amino acids. CDR3 bases: TGTGCCACACAGGGCGGGGCGGGACACACAGATACGCAGTATTTT. Its translation is CATQGGAGHTDTQYF.

The chain employs TRBV9 and TRBJ2-7; perhaps D is TRBD1 or TRBD2 (6 bases each). CDR1 and CDR2 (germline): SGDLS, YYNGEE. This CDR3 comprises 13 residues. Deletions cut 4 bases from V and 7 bases from J, with 15 bases between. The CDR3, as DNA: TGTGCCAGCAGCTGGGGGGCGGATCATGAGCAGTACTTC. Its protein is CASSWGADHEQYF.